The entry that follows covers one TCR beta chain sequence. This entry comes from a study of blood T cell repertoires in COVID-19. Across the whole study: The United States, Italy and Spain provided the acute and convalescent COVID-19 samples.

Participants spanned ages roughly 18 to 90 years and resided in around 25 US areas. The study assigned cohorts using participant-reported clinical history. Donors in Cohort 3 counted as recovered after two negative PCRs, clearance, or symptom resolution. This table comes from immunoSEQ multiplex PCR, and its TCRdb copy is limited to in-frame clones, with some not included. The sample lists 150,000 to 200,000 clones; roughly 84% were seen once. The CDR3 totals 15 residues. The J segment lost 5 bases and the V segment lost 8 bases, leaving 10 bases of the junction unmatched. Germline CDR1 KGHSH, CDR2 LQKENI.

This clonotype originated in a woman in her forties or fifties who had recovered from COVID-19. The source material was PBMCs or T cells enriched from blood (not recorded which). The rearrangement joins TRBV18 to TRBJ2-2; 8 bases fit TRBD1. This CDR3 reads CASTSGTGGTGELFF. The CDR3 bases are TGTGCCAGCACCTCCGGGACAGGTGGAACCGGGGAGCTGTTTTTT.